The 27 T cell receptor beta chains in this list originate from one sample, sequenced in a study of T cells in Graves' hyperthyroidism and ophthalmopathy. TCR beta CDR3 region amplification was performed from RNA transcripts. The primer set for the first-round RT-PCR of the TCR CDR3 was HTBI. TCRdb re-analysed the multiplex PCR reads in MiXCR, keeping a single row per CDR3 protein. Among about 350,000 distinct CDR3 sequences listed, around 14% were seen once. The specimen sequenced was blood. These receptors all come from a woman in her 30s with Graves' hyperthyroidism.

This clonotype was counted at least ten times. The chain recombines TRBV20-1 with TRBJ1-2; D is perhaps TRBD1 (5 bases). V was clipped by 7 bases and J by 8 bases, with 14 bases between them. Germline CDR1 and CDR2: DFQATT and SNEGSKA (reference sequence). The CDR3 spans 11 residues. CDR3 sequence reads: CSGAGGAGYTF. The CDR3 DNA is TGCAGTGGTGCTGGGGGAGCGGGCTACACCTTC.

This clonotype was seen at least ten times. Sequence at one end of the junction differs from germline and may be a read error. The genes are TRBV5-1 and TRBJ1-1, with D uncertain. The CDR3 extends over 13 amino acids. Germline assignment: CDR1 SGHRS and CDR2 YFSETQ. The CDR3: CASSLYGNPEAFF. In nucleotides, the CDR3 is TGCGCCAGCAGCTTGTATGGGAACCCTGAAGCTTTCTTT.

The chain joins TRBV5-6 to TRBJ1-4; 8 bases line up with TRBD1. Germline values: CDR1 SGHDT, CDR2 YYEEEE. This CDR3 is built from 16 residues. The J segment lost 9 bases and the V segment lost 0 bases, leaving 10 bases of the junction unmatched. CDR3 sequence reads: CASSLDQGANTQKLFF. CDR3 coding DNA: TGTGCCAGCAGCTTGGACCAGGGGGCTAATACCCAAAAACTGTTTTTT.

This clonotype was found many times. The rearrangement joins TRBV7-9 to TRBJ2-1; D not resolved. The CDR3 contains 12 residues. V gave up 2 bases and J gave up 8 bases, with 7 bases separating them. In germline, CDR1 is SEHNR, CDR2 FQNEAQ (reference sequence). The CDR3 spells CASSLSVYEQFF. CDR3 DNA sequence: TGTGCCAGCAGCTTAAGTGTCTATGAGCAGTTCTTC. Using reference TRBV7-9 and TRBJ2-1 for the parts outside the CDR3, the full variable domain is DTGVSQNPRHKITKRGQNVTFRCDPISEHNRLYWYRQTLGQGPEFLTYFQNEAQLEKSRLLSDRFSAERPKGSFSTLEIQRTEQGDSAMYLCASSLSVYEQFFGPGTRLTVL.

As concerns this clonotype: It may be a read error: a sequence one base away is much more abundant. J is TRBJ2-7 and V is TRBV3-1, with 10 positions matching TRBD2. Per germline, CDR1 LGHDT and CDR2 YNNKEL (reference sequence). This CDR3 comprises 16 residues. This chain's CDR3 is CASNQASGSLGYEQYF. The CDR3 nucleotides are TGTGCCAGCAACCAAGCTAGCGGGAGTTTGGGCTACGAGCAGTACTTC.

This clonotype was picked up a small number of times. This chain uses TRBV4-3 with TRBJ2-1, with 10 bases that match TRBD2. Unmatched junction bases numbered 6, after V lost 3 bases and J lost 7 bases. Per germline, CDR1 LGHNA and CDR2 YSLEER. CDR3 length equals 15 residues. The DNA for the CDR3 is TGCGCCAGCAGCCATACTAGCGGGATTGGAAATGAGCAGTTCTTC. This codes for CASSHTSGIGNEQFF.

This clonotype has a handful of counts. This rearrangement joins TRBV12-3 or TRBV12-4 to TRBJ2-2, with D uncertain. V was cut by 0 bases and J by 3 bases, with 8 bases left in between. The CDR3 runs 15 residues. CDR3 bases: TGTGCCAGCAGTTTAGCGTCTGAGTACACCGGGGAGCTGTTTTTT. As protein: CASSLASEYTGELFF.

This clonotype was seen ten or more times. This chain links TRBV27 with TRBJ2-3, with D possibly called TRBD1 or TRBD2 (5 bases each). Germline CDR1 MNHEY, CDR2 SMNVEV (reference sequence). The germline V and J ends were trimmed by 4 bases and 1 base, with 9 bases remaining between them. There are 14 residues in the CDR3. The chain's CDR3 is CASSWGSGTDTQYF. CDR3 DNA: TGTGCCAGCAGTTGGGGGTCGGGCACAGATACGCAGTATTTT.

The table lists this clonotype with a few counts. The rearrangement links TRBV24-1 to TRBJ2-1; 8 bases map to TRBD2. There are 15 residues in the CDR3. From germline, CDR1 is KGHDR and CDR2 SFDVKD. The V and J ends lost 9 bases and 9 bases, in that order; junction bases with no gene match: 15. Here the CDR3 DNA reads TGTGCCACCGGTAGGACCGGGACTAGTGGTAGTGAGCAGTTCTTC. It codes for CATGRTGTSGSEQFF.

A few counts support this clonotype. This chain joins TRBV5-1 and TRBJ2-3; 13 bases are a match to TRBD2. The junction had 9 bases not matched to a gene; V was cut back by 4 bases and J by 4 bases. CDR1 and CDR2 from the germline V gene are SGHRS and YFSETQ. CDR3 size: 17 residues. CDR3 sequence reads: CASSLSLTSGRSDTQYF. DNA for the CDR3: TGCGCCAGCAGCCTATCACTGACTAGCGGGAGGTCAGATACGCAGTATTTT.

The chain recombines TRBV4-1 with TRBJ2-4; a weak D match, TRBD1 (5 bases). Germline loops: CDR1 MGHRA, CDR2 YSYEKL. V lost 0 bases, J lost 6 bases, and 12 bases lay in between. The CDR3 contains 15 residues. CDR3 sequence reads: CASSQEGVALNIQYF. In DNA form, the CDR3 reads TGCGCCAGCAGCCAAGAAGGGGTAGCTCTAAACATTCAGTACTTC.

This clonotype was counted many times. This rearrangement joins TRBV28 to TRBJ2-7; 9 nucleotides agree with TRBD2. CDR1 and CDR2 (germline): MDHEN, SYDVKM. This CDR3 has 14 residues. The junction had 5 bases not matched to a gene; V was cut back by 6 bases and J by 2 bases. CDR3 coding DNA: TGTGCCAGCAGAGGAGCGGGAGGCACCTACGAGCAGTACTTC. Protein sequence: CASRGAGGTYEQYF.

This clonotype was found many times. The chain is built from TRBV28 and TRBJ2-7; 10 nucleotides line up with TRBD1. Looked up from germline, CDR1 is MDHEN and CDR2 is SYDVKM. V gave up 7 bases and J gave up 3 bases; unmatched junction bases: 9. This CDR3 contains 15 residues. CDR3 loop: CASTPRDRGVYEQYF. DNA of the CDR3: TGTGCCAGCACCCCGAGGGACAGGGGAGTCTACGAGCAGTACTTC.

This clonotype was found a few times. The chain is built from TRBV2 and TRBJ2-2, with TRBD2 as a possible D gene (7 bases). The V gene's germline CDR1 is SNHLY and CDR2 FYNNEI. The CDR3 consists of 17 residues. The V end lost 6 bases, the J end lost 4 bases, and 21 bases lay between the germline ends. The CDR3 reads CASSDPTSRGGTGELFF. The CDR3 DNA follows: TGTGCCAGCAGCGATCCGACTAGCCGAGGGGGCACCGGGGAGCTGTTTTTT.

This clonotype was detected only a few times. J is TRBJ2-1 and V is TRBV20-1; 12 nucleotides match TRBD2. The V and J ends lost 2 bases and 7 bases, in that order; junction bases with no gene match: 18. The CDR3 runs 19 residues. CDR1 and CDR2 (germline): DFQATT, SNEGSKA (reference sequence). The CDR3 region has the DNA TGCAGTGCTAGATCCCTACTAGCGGGAGGATATGGAGACGGGAATGAGCAGTTCTTC. Protein sequence: CSARSLLAGGYGDGNEQFF.

This clonotype came up many times. The chain combines TRBV12-3 or TRBV12-4 with TRBJ2-2, with D uncertain. The CDR3 extends over 15 amino acids. V lost 1 base, J lost 6 bases, and 12 bases lay in between. CDR3 sequence (DNA): TGTGCCAGCAGTTTAGGAGCAGTCACCCCCGGGGAGCTGTTTTTT. Its protein is CASSLGAVTPGELFF.

This clonotype was found a few times. A much larger clone lies one base from this, so it may be a read error. The V and J genes are TRBV28 and TRBJ2-7; 7 positions agree with TRBD2. The CDR3 spans 15 residues. Germline CDR1 is MDHEN and CDR2 is SYDVKM. The CDR3, as DNA: TGTGCCGGCAGTTTTGCCGGACTAGGTATCTACGAGCAGTACTTC. Translation: CAGSFAGLGIYEQYF.

This clonotype was recorded at least ten times. V and J are TRBV6-2 or TRBV6-3 and TRBJ2-2; 9 nucleotides align to TRBD1. Germline values: CDR1 MNHEY, CDR2 SVGEGT. This CDR3 is built from 15 residues. The trim removed 5 bases at V and 6 bases at J, leaving 7 bases unmatched. CDR3 protein: CASSRTGDVAGELFF. The CDR3 coding sequence is TGTGCCAGCAGTAGGACAGGGGATGTGGCCGGGGAGCTGTTTTTT.

This clonotype was seen repeatedly, ten times or more. V usage is TRBV20-1 and J usage is TRBJ2-1; a weak D match, TRBD2 (6 bases). Trimming cost V 5 bases and J 10 bases, with 18 bases left between them. The CDR3 has 13 amino acids. CDR1 and CDR2 from the germline V gene are DFQATT and SNEGSKA (reference sequence). CDR3 sequence: CSAEGLPWGEQFF. CDR3 in DNA: TGCAGTGCTGAGGGACTCCCCTGGGGAGAGCAGTTCTTC.

This clonotype was observed many times. The rearrangement uses TRBV2 and TRBJ2-7; D is perhaps TRBD2 (6 bases). The length of the CDR3 is 17 residues. The germline CDR1 and CDR2 sequences are SNHLY and FYNNEI. Trimming removed 6 bases at V and 0 bases at J, with 21 bases between. CDR3 sequence reads: CASSRPGTLLSSYEQYF. The CDR3 DNA follows: TGTGCCAGCAGCCGTCCCGGGACTCTCCTCAGCTCCTACGAGCAGTACTTC.

This chain connects TRBV19 to TRBJ2-1, with TRBD2 as a possible D gene (7 bases). CDR3 length: 16 amino acids. The V and J ends lost 2 bases and 5 bases respectively, with 16 bases between them. Per the germline V gene, CDR1 is LNHDA and CDR2 is SQIVND (reference sequence). CDR3 in amino acids: CASSITPWGGHNEQFF. The CDR3 DNA is TGTGCCAGTAGTATAACCCCGTGGGGGGGCCACAATGAGCAGTTCTTC.

This clonotype was detected ten times or more. CDR3 region: CASSYGVGLINEQFF. As DNA, the CDR3 is TGTGCCAGCAGTTACGGGGTAGGGCTAATCAATGAGCAGTTCTTC. This chain links TRBV6-5 with TRBJ2-1; no firm D call. The V gene's germline CDR1 is MNHEY and CDR2 SVGAGI. CDR3 length: 15 residues. V lost 2 bases to trimming and J lost 6 bases, with 14 bases between them.

This clonotype showed up just a few times. The chain employs TRBV4-2 and TRBJ1-2; tentative D call: TRBD1 (5 bases). Trimming left V 0 bases short and J 3 bases short, with 8 bases between. Germline CDR1 LGHNA, CDR2 YNFKEQ. This CDR3 has 14 amino acids. The CDR3 bases are TGTGCCAGCAGCCAAGAGCTGGGACACTATGGCTACACCTTC. Amino acid sequence: CASSQELGHYGYTF.

This clonotype was recorded at least ten times. V gene TRBV15 combines with J gene TRBJ1-1; D ambiguous. The CDR3 loop spans 14 amino acids. Germline values: CDR1 LNHNV, CDR2 YYDKDF (reference sequence). V lost 0 bases and J lost 3, with 8 bases in between. The CDR3 nucleotides are TGTGCCACCAGCAGAGATAGTATAGACACTGAAGCTTTCTTT. Its translation is CATSRDSIDTEAFF.

This clonotype was detected many times. CDR3 in DNA: TGCAGTGCCCCCTTGGGGGCGGTGGATCAGCCCCAGCATTTT. This codes for CSAPLGAVDQPQHF. This rearrangement joins TRBV20-1 to TRBJ1-5, with a possible D match to TRBD1 (6 bases). V was shortened by 6 bases and J by 5 bases, with 17 bases between the two germline ends. Per the germline V gene, CDR1 is DFQATT and CDR2 is SNEGSKA (reference sequence). The CDR3 has 14 amino acids.

This clonotype showed up just a few times. The rearrangement joins TRBV5-1 to TRBJ2-7; no clear D. Between the trimmed V and J ends, which lost 4 bases and 4 bases, there was a span of 9 bases. The CDR3 runs to 12 residues. The germline CDR1 and CDR2 sequences are SGHRS and YFSETQ. The CDR3 DNA reads TGCGCCAGCAGCGTGGGGAATTACGAGCAGTACTTC. It yields the protein CASSVGNYEQYF.

This clonotype occurred a few times. The chain employs TRBV12-3 or TRBV12-4 and TRBJ2-7; no clear D. This CDR3 contains 12 residues. V was clipped by 10 bases and J by 2 bases, with 12 bases between them. This chain's CDR3 is CAMKKRAYEQYF. In DNA form, the CDR3 reads TGTGCCATGAAAAAACGGGCCTACGAGCAGTACTTC.